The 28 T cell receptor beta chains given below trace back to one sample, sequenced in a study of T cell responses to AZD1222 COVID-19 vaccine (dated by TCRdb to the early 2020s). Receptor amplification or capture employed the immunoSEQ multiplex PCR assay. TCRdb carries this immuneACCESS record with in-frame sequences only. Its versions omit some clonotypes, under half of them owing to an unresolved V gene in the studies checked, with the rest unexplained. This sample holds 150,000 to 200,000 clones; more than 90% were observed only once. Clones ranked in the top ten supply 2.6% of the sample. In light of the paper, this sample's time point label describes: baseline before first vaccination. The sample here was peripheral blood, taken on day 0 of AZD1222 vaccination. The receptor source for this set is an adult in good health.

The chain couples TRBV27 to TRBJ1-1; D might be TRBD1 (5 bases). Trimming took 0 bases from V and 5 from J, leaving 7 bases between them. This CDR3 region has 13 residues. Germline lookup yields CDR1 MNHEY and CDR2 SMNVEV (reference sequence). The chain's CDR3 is CASSLSRGTEAFF. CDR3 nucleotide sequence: TGTGCCAGCAGTTTATCGAGGGGTACTGAAGCTTTCTTT.

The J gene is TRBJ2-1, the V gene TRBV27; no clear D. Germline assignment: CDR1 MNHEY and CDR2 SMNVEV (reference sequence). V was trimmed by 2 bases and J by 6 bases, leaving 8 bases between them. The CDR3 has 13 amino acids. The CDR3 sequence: CASSLDRANEQFF. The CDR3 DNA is TGTGCCAGCAGTTTAGATCGCGCCAATGAGCAGTTCTTC.

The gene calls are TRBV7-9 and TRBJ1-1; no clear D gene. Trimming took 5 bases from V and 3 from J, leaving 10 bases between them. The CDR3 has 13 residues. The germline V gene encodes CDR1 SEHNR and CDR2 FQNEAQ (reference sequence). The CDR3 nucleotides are TGTGCCAGCAGCCCGAGGACGGACACTGAAGCTTTCTTT. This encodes CASSPRTDTEAFF.

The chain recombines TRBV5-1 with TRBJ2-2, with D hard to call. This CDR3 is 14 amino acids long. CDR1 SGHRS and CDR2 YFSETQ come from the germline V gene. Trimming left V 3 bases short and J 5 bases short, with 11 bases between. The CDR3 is CASSSPGGTGELFF. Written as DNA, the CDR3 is TGCGCCAGCAGCTCACCCGGTGGGACCGGGGAGCTGTTTTTT. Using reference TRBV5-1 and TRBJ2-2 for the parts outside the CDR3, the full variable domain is KAGVTQTPRYLIKTRGQQVTLSCSPISGHRSVSWYQQTPGQGLQFLFEYFSETQRNKGNFPGRFSGRQFSNSRSEMNVSTLELGDSALYLCASSSPGGTGELFFGEGSRLTVL.

This CDR3 reads CASSFSGEETQYF. The CDR3 nucleotides read TGTGCCAGCAGCTTCTCAGGGGAAGAGACCCAGTACTTC. The chain links TRBV11-3 to TRBJ2-5, with D possibly matching TRBD1 (6 bases). CDR1 and CDR2 (germline): SGHNT, YENEEA. Trimming removed 3 bases at V and 3 bases at J, with 8 bases between. This CDR3 has 13 amino acids.

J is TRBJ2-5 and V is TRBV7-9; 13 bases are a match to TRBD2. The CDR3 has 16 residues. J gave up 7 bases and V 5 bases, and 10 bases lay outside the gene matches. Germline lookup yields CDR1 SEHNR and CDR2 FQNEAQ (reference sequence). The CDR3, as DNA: TGTGCCAGCAGCGCCCGGACTAGCGGGAGCCTTGGGACCCAGTACTTC. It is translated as CASSARTSGSLGTQYF. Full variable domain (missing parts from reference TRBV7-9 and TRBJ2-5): DTGVSQNPRHKITKRGQNVTFRCDPISEHNRLYWYRQTLGQGPEFLTYFQNEAQLEKSRLLSDRFSAERPKGSFSTLEIQRTEQGDSAMYLCASSARTSGSLGTQYFGPGTRLLVL.

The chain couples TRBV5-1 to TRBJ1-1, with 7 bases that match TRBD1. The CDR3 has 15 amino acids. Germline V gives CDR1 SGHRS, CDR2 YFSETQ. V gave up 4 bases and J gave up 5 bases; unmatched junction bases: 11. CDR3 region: CASSGYYRGGTEAFF. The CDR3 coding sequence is TGCGCCAGCAGCGGTTACTACAGGGGTGGGACTGAAGCTTTCTTT.

The CDR3 DNA reads as TGTGCCACCAGTGATTCGCGCCCGACTAGCGCCTCCTACAATGAGCAGTTCTTC. This encodes CATSDSRPTSASYNEQFF. The chain is built from TRBV24-1 and TRBJ2-1; 8 nucleotides align to TRBD2. The CDR3 extends over 18 amino acids. Germline V gene data show CDR1 as KGHDR and CDR2 as SFDVKD. J lost 0 bases, V lost 2 bases, and 8 bases had no gene match.

The CDR3 nucleotides are TGTGCCAGCAGTTTATCGGGGGGGGCAGGATTGTTCTTC. Protein sequence: CASSLSGGAGLFF. The chain is built from TRBV27 and TRBJ2-1; the D gene is possibly TRBD2 (7 bases). Germline CDR1 and CDR2: MNHEY and SMNVEV (reference sequence). This CDR3 contains 13 residues. The V gene lost 0 bases and the J gene lost 15 bases, with 15 bases spanning the gap.

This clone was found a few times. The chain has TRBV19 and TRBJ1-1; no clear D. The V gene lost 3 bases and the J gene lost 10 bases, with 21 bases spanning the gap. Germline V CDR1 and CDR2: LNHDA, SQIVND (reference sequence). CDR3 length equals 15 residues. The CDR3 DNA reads TGTGCCAGTAGTATCCCCTCCACGACGGGATATGTAGCTTTCTTT. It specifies CASSIPSTTGYVAFF.

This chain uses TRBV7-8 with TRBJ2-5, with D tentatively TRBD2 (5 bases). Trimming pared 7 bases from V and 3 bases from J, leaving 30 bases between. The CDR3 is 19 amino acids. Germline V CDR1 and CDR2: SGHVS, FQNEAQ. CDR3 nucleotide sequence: TGTGCCAGCATCCCTTCCGGGGATCGGGCCCCCTCCTGGGAAGAGACCCAGTACTTC. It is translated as CASIPSGDRAPSWEETQYF.

CDR3 sequence: CASSPFGQRATDTQYF. CDR3 DNA: TGTGCCAGCAGCCCCTTTGGCCAGCGGGCCACAGATACGCAGTATTTT. V and J are TRBV11-2 and TRBJ2-3; maybe TRBD2 (6 bases). V was cut by 5 bases and J by 2 bases, with 17 bases left in between. Per the germline V gene, CDR1 is SGHAT and CDR2 is FQNNGV. This CDR3 has 16 residues. Full variable domain (outside the CDR3, taken from reference TRBV11-2 and TRBJ2-3): EAGVAQSPRYKIIEKRQSVAFWCNPISGHATLYWYQQILGQGPKLLIQFQNNGVVDDSQLPKDRFSAERLKGVDSTLKIQPAKLEDSAVYLCASSPFGQRATDTQYFGPGTRLTVL.

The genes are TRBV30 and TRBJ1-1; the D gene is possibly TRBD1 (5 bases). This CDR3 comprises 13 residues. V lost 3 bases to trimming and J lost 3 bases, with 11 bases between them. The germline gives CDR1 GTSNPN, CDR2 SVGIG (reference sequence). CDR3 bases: TGTGCCTGGAGCCGGGGAGGGGACACTGAAGCTTTCTTT. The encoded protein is CAWSRGGDTEAFF.

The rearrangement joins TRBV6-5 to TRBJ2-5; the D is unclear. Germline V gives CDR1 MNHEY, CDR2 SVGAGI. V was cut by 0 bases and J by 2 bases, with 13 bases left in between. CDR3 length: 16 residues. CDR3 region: CASSYSSTLGQETQYF. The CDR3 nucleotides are TGTGCCAGCAGTTACTCGAGCACCTTGGGGCAAGAGACCCAGTACTTC.

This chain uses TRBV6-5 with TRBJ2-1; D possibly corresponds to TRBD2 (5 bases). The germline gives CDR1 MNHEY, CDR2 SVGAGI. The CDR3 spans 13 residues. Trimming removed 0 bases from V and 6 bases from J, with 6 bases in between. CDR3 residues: CASSYSGSNEQFF. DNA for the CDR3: TGTGCCAGCAGTTACTCGGGGAGCAATGAGCAGTTCTTC.

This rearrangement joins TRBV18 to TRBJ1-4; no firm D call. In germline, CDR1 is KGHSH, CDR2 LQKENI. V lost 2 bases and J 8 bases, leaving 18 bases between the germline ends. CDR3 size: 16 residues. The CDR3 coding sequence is TGTGCCAGCTCACCAGGGAGCCCCGGGGTAATAGAAAAACTGTTTTTT. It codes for CASSPGSPGVIEKLFF. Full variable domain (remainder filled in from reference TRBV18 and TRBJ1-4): NAGVMQNPRHLVRRRGQEARLRCSPMKGHSHVYWYRQLPEEGLKFMVYLQKENIIDESGMPKERFSAEFPKEGPSILRIQQVVRGDSAAYFCASSPGSPGVIEKLFFGSGTQLSVL.

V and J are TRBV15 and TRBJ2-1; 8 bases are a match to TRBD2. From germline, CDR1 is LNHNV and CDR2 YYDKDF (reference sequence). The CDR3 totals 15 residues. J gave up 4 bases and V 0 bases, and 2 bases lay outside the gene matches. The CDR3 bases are TGTGCCACCAGCAGAGATCGGGGGGGTTACAATGAGCAGTTCTTC. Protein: CATSRDRGGYNEQFF.

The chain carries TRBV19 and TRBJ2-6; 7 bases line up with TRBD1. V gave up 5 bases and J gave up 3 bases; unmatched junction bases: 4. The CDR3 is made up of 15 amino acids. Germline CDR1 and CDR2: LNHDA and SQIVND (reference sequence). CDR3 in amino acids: CASSPDRDGANVLTF. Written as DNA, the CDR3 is TGTGCCAGTAGTCCTGACAGGGATGGGGCCAACGTCCTGACTTTC.

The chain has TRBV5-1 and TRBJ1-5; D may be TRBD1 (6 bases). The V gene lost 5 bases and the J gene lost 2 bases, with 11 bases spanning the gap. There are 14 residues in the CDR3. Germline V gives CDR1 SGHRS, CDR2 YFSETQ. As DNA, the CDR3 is TGCGCCAGCAGTCAGGACAGCCGCAATCAGCCCCAGCATTTT. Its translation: CASSQDSRNQPQHF.

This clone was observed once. The chain's CDR3 is CSVLGQLMSGYTF. The CDR3 nucleotides read TGCAGCGTTCTGGGACAGCTCATGAGTGGCTACACCTTC. The chain recombines TRBV29-1 with TRBJ1-2; 7 bases fit TRBD1. Germline CDR1 reads SQVTM; CDR2 reads ANQGSEA. Trimming at V came to 5 bases and at J to 7 bases, leaving 10 bases not matched to a gene. This CDR3 is built from 13 residues. Full variable domain (remainder filled in from reference TRBV29-1 and TRBJ1-2): SAVISQKPSRDICQRGTSLTIQCQVDSQVTMMFWYRQQPGQSLTLIATANQGSEATYESGFVIDKFPISRPNLTFSTLTVSNMSPEDSSIYLCSVLGQLMSGYTFGSGTRLTVV.

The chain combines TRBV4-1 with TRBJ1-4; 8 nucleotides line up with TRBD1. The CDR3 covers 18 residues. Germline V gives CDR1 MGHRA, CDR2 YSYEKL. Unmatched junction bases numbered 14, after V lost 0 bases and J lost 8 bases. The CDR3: CASSQDRGPGQVNEKLFF. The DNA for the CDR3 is TGCGCCAGCAGCCAAGATAGGGGTCCGGGACAGGTGAACGAAAAACTGTTTTTT.

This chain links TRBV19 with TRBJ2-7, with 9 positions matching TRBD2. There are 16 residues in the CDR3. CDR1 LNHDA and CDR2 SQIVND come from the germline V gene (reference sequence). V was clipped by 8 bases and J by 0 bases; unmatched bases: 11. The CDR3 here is CASSTPGLAPSYEQYF. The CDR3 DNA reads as TGTGCCAGTTCGACTCCGGGACTAGCACCCTCCTACGAGCAGTACTTC.

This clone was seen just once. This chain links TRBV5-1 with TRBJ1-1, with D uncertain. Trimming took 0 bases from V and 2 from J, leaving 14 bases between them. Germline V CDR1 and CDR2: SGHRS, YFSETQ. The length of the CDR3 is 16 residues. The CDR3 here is CASSLAGIVENTEAFF. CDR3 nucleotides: TGCGCCAGCAGCTTGGCCGGAATCGTTGAAAACACTGAAGCTTTCTTT.

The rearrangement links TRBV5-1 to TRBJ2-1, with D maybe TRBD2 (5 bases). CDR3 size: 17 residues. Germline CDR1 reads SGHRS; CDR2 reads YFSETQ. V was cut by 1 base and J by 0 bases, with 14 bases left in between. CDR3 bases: TGCGCCAGCAGCTTGAGGGAGAGTGGAAGCTCCTACAATGAGCAGTTCTTC. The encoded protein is CASSLRESGSSYNEQFF.

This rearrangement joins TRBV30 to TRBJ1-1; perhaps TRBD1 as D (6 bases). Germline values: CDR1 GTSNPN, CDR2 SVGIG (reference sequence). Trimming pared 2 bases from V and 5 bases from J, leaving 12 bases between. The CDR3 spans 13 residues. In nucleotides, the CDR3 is TGTGCCTGGAGTATGACAGGCGGGACTGAAGCTTTCTTT. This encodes CAWSMTGGTEAFF.

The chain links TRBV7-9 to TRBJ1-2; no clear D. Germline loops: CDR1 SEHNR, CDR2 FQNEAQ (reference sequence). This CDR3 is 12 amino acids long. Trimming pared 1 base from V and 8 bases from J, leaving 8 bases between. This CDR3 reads CASSLDLGGYTF. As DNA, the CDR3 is TGTGCCAGCAGCTTAGACTTAGGGGGCTACACCTTC.

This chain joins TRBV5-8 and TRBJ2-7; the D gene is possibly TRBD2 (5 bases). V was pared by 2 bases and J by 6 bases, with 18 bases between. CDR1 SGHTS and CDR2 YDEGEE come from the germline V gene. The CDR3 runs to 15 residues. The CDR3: CASSFPQDSRGEQYF. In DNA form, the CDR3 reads TGTGCCAGCAGCTTCCCTCAGGACTCTCGGGGCGAGCAGTACTTC.

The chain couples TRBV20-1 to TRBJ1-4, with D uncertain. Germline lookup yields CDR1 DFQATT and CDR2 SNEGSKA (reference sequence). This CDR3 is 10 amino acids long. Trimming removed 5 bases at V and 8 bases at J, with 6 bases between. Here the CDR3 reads CSASHEKLFF. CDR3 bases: TGCAGTGCTTCCCACGAAAAACTGTTTTTT.